This T cell receptor (beta chain) stems from a study of shared clonotypes between healthy human individuals. Background on the study: Three plates were used per donor for CD4 naive, three for CD4 memory, two for CD8 naive and one for CD8 memory. Points from the study as a whole: The researchers took only blood, and tissue repertoires probably look different. Richness estimates generally favored naive over memory subsets.

Produced via immunoSEQ multiplex PCR; TCRdb's table is partial and in-frame only. Counted here are about 2.2 million clones, 85% to 95% occurring once; the ten biggest clones make up around 1.7%. Naive CD8 cells lacked CD45RO, underwent positive selection for CCR7 and left out terminally differentiated effector memory CD45RA+ cells. As for this clone: Its antigen is not known.

The source of this sequence is a man aged 18 to 29 in good health. Some clones in this sample may be carry-over from other donors' samples. Material: naive CD8+ T cells from PBMCs.

The CDR3 here is CASSLVSLETQYF. CDR3 sequence (DNA): TGTGCCAGCAGCTTAGTAAGTTTGGAGACCCAGTACTTC. V and J are TRBV7-9 and TRBJ2-5; no reliable D call. The CDR3 totals 13 residues. Germline V gives CDR1 SEHNR, CDR2 FQNEAQ (reference sequence). V shed 1 base and J shed 5 bases, with 8 bases lying between them.